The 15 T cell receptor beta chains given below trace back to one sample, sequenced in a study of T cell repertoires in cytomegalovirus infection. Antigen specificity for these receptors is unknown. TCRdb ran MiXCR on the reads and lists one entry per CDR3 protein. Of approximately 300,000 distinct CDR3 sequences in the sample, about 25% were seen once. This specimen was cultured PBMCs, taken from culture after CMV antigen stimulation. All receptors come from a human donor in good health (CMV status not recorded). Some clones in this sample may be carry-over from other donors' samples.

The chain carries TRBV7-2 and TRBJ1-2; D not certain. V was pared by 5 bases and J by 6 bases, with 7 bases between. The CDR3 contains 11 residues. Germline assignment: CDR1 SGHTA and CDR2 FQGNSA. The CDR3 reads CASSPRHGYTF. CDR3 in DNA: TGTGCCAGCAGCCCCCGGCATGGCTACACCTTC.

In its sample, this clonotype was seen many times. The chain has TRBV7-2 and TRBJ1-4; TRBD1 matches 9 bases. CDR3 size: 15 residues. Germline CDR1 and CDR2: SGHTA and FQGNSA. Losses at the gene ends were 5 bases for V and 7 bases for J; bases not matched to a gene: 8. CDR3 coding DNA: TGTGCCAGCAGCCCAGACGCGACAGGGGGTGAAAAACTGTTTTTT. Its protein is CASSPDATGGEKLFF.

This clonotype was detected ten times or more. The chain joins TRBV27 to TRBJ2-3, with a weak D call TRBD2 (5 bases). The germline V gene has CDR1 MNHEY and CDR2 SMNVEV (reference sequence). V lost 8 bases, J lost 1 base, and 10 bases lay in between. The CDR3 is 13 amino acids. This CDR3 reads CASHSAGTDTQYF. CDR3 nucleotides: TGTGCCAGCCATTCAGCGGGCACAGATACGCAGTATTTT.

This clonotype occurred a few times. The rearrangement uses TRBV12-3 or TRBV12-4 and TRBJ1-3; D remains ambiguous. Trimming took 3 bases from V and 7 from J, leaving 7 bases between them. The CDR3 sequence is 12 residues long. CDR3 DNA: TGTGCCAGCAGTTTTGAGAGCAACACCATATATTTT. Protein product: CASSFESNTIYF.

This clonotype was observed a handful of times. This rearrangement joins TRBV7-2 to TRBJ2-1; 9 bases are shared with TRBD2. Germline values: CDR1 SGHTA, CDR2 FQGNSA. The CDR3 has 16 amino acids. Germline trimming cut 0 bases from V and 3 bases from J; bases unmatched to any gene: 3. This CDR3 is CASSLATSGVYNEQFF. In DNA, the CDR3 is TGTGCCAGCAGCTTAGCGACTAGCGGTGTCTACAATGAGCAGTTCTTC.

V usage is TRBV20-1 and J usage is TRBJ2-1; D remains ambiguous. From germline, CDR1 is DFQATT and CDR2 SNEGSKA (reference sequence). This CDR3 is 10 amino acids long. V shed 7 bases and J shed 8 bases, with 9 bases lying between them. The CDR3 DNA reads TGCAGTGGGCTATTACATGAGCAGTTCTTC. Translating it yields CSGLLHEQFF.

Written as DNA, the CDR3 is TGTGCCAGCAGCTTAGCGCCCGCCGGGGAAAGCACTGAAGCTTTCTTT. It yields the protein CASSLAPAGESTEAFF. The chain is built from TRBV7-9 and TRBJ1-1; D is undetermined. Looked up from germline, CDR1 is SEHNR and CDR2 is FQNEAQ (reference sequence). Between the trimmed V and J ends, which lost 0 bases and 4 bases, there was a span of 15 bases. The CDR3 is 16 amino acids.

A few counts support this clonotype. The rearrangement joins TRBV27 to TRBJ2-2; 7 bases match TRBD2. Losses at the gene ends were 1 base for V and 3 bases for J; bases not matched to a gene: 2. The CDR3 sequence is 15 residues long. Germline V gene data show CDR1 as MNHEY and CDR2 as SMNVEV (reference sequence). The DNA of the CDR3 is TGTGCCAGCAGTTTATGGGCGGGGGACACCGGGGAGCTGTTTTTT. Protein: CASSLWAGDTGELFF.

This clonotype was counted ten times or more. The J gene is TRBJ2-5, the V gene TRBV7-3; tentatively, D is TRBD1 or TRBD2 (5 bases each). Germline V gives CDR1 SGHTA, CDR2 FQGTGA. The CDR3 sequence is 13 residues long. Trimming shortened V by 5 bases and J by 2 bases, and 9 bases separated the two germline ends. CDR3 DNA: TGTGCCAGCAGCCCCGGGGCTCAAGAGACCCAGTACTTC. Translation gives CASSPGAQETQYF. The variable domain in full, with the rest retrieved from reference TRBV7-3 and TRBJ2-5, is GAGVSQTPSNKVTEKGKYVELRCDPISGHTALYWYRQSLGQGPEFLIYFQGTGAADDSGLPNDRFFAVRPEGSVSTLKIQRTERGDSAVYLCASSPGAQETQYFGPGTRLLVL.

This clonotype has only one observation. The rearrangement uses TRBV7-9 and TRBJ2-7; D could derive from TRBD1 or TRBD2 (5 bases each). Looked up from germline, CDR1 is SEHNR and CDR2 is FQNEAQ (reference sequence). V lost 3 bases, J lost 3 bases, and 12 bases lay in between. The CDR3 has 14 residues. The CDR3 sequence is CASSFRGVNYEQYF. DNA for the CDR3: TGTGCCAGCAGCTTTCGAGGGGTAAACTACGAGCAGTACTTC.

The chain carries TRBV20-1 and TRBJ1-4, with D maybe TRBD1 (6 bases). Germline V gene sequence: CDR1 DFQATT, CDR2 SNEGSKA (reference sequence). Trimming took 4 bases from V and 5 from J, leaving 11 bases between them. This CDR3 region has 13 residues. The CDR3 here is CSAMRGRNEKLFF. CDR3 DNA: TGCAGTGCTATGAGGGGGAGGAATGAAAAACTGTTTTTT.

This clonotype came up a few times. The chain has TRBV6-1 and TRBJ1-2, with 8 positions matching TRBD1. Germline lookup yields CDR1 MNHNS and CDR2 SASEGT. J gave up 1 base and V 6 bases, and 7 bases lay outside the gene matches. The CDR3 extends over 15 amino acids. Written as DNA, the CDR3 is TGTGCCAGCAGCCGAGGACAGGGCCTTAACTATGGCTACACCTTC. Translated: CASSRGQGLNYGYTF.

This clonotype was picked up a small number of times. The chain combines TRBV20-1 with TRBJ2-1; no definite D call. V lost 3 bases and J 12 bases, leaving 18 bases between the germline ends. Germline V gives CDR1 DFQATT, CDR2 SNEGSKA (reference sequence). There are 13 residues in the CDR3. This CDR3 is CSASDIRTWGQFF. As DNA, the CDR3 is TGCAGTGCTAGCGACATCCGGACCTGGGGGCAGTTCTTC.

The CDR3 nucleotides are TGTGCCAGCACCCTCCACCCAGCAGCCTACGAGCAGTACTTC. This translates into CASTLHPAAYEQYF. The chain couples TRBV6-5 to TRBJ2-7; D is undetermined. V shed 7 bases and J shed 2 bases, with 15 bases lying between them. Germline CDR1 and CDR2: MNHEY and SVGAGI. The CDR3 has 14 residues.

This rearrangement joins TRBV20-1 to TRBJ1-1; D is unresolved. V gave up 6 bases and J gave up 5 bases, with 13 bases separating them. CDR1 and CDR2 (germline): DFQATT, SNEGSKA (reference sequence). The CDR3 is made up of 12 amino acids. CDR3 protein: CSARRGRTEAFF. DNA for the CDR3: TGCAGTGCCCGCCGGGGTCGGACTGAAGCTTTCTTT.